This entry lists 2 T cell receptor beta chains sequenced from one sample in a study of T cell clonality in common variable immunodeficiency. These receptors have no identified antigens. The data were produced by immunoSEQ multiplex PCR, yet TCRdb's version contains in-frame clones alone and is incomplete. The table lists about 32,000 clones, with no singletons. Study-level results: Fewer deletions and N-nucleotide insertions were reportedly seen in common variable immunodeficiency TCR beta sequences.

The sequenced sample consisted of peripheral blood mononuclear cells. These receptors came from a human donor with common variable immunodeficiency.

This clone was counted ten times or more. The read ends 3 residues shy of where the CDR3 ends; the end is completed using the germline J gene. The genes are TRBV14 and TRBJ2-3; 10 bases fit TRBD2. Germline CDR1 and CDR2: SGHDN and FVKESK. The length of the CDR3 is 15 residues. Losses at the gene ends were 5 bases for V and 2 bases for J; bases not matched to a gene: 4. CDR3: CASSSLAGVTDTQYF. The sequenced CDR3 bases are TGTGCCAGCAGCTCCCTAGCGGGGGTCACAGATACG. Combining the CDR3 with reference TRBV14 and TRBJ2-3 gives the whole variable domain EAGVTQFPSHSVIEKGQTVTLRCDPISGHDNLYWYRRVMGKEIKFLLHFVKESKQDESGMPNNRFLAERTGGTYSTLKVQPAELEDSGVYFCASSSLAGVTDTQYFGPGTRLTVL.

This clone occurred many times. With the read ending 3 residues before the CDR3 end, the germline J gene is used to fill in that end. The chain has TRBV5-1 and TRBJ2-7, with a tentative D call TRBD1 (6 bases). V lost 0 bases, J lost 3 bases, and 16 bases lay in between. Germline values: CDR1 SGHRS, CDR2 YFSETQ. CDR3 length: 16 amino acids. This chain's CDR3 is CASSLVGIGQFYEQYF. Partial CDR3 DNA: TGCGCCAGCAGCTTGGTAGGTATAGGACAGTTCTACGAG.